These 7 T cell receptor beta chains share one sample of origin, sequenced in a study of blood T cell repertoires in COVID-19. Profiling relied on immunoSEQ multiplex PCR, and the TCRdb table lists in-frame clones only, not all of them. Among 130,000 to 150,000 clones listed, about four fifths were seen once. Input material: peripheral blood. The receptors originated from a human donor in a cohort sampled during active COVID-19.

The chain carries TRBV5-5 and TRBJ2-3; D is unclear. V shed 0 bases and J shed 6 bases, with 5 bases lying between them. This CDR3 contains 12 residues. Looked up from germline, CDR1 is SGHKS and CDR2 is YYEKEE (reference sequence). The CDR3 DNA sequence: TGTGCCAGCAGCTTGGCAGTTGATACGCAGTATTTT. Protein: CASSLAVDTQYF.

The chain uses TRBV7-9 and TRBJ2-2; 11 bases line up with TRBD2. Germline CDR1 and CDR2: SEHNR and FQNEAQ (reference sequence). The length of the CDR3 is 19 residues. The ends lost 5 bases at V and 4 bases at J; junction bases unmatched: 15. CDR3 sequence (DNA): TGTGCCAGCAGCCCTACCCTAGCGGGGGGTGTCGATATCACCGGGGAGCTGTTTTTT. It is translated as CASSPTLAGGVDITGELFF.

The J gene is TRBJ1-4, the V gene TRBV19; D is undetermined. V was clipped by 4 bases and J by 7 bases, with 16 bases between them. Germline V gives CDR1 LNHDA, CDR2 SQIVND (reference sequence). This CDR3 contains 15 residues. CDR3 protein: CASSTLQRSSEKLFF. CDR3 nucleotide sequence: TGTGCCAGTAGTACGCTTCAGCGATCGAGTGAAAAACTGTTTTTT.

This chain links TRBV29-1 with TRBJ2-7, with a possible D match to TRBD1 (6 bases). V was shortened by 6 bases and J by 6 bases, with 9 bases between the two germline ends. Germline CDR1 SQVTM, CDR2 ANQGSEA. The CDR3 has 10 residues. CDR3: CSVTDSEQYF. CDR3 in DNA: TGCAGCGTAACGGACAGCGAGCAGTACTTC.

This chain links TRBV10-3 with TRBJ2-7; the match to TRBD1 covers 8 bases. V was pared by 9 bases and J by 4 bases, with 5 bases of the junction left unmatched. From germline, CDR1 is ENHRY and CDR2 SYGVKD. The CDR3 has 12 amino acids. CDR3 region: CAIRDRQYEQYF. The CDR3, as DNA: TGTGCCATAAGGGACAGGCAGTACGAGCAGTACTTC.

The chain joins TRBV30 to TRBJ1-4, with a tentative D call TRBD1 (5 bases). The CDR3 sequence is 13 residues long. Germline V gene sequence: CDR1 GTSNPN, CDR2 SVGIG (reference sequence). V lost 2 bases and J lost 8, with 12 bases in between. The CDR3 sequence is CAWSWRGGEKLFF. In DNA form, the CDR3 reads TGTGCCTGGAGTTGGAGGGGAGGGGAAAAACTGTTTTTT. The full variable domain, completed using reference TRBV30 and TRBJ1-4, is SQTIHQWPATLVQPVGSPLSLECTVEGTSNPNLYWYRQAAGRGLQLLFYSVGIGQISSEVPQNLSASRPQDRQFILSSKKLLLSDSGFYLCAWSWRGGEKLFFGSGTQLSVL.

The chain uses TRBV9 and TRBJ1-2, with 10 nucleotides matching TRBD1. The CDR3 has 16 residues. Germline CDR1 is SGDLS and CDR2 is YYNGEE. The V gene end was trimmed by 2 bases and the J gene end by 8 bases; junction bases not matched to a gene: 12. The CDR3 nucleotides are TGTGCCAGCAGCGTGACCCCGGGACAGGGGTTTCGGGGCTACACCTTC. It specifies CASSVTPGQGFRGYTF. The whole variable domain, filled in from reference TRBV9 and TRBJ1-2, reads DSGVTQTPKHLITATGQRVTLRCSPRSGDLSVYWYQQSLDQGLQFLIQYYNGEERAKGNILERFSAQQFPDLHSELNLSSLELGDSALYFCASSVTPGQGFRGYTFGSGTRLTVV.